This record looks at one TCR beta chain sequence and its context. Its antigen is still unknown. Clones were read by immunoSEQ multiplex PCR, and TCRdb kept only the in-frame ones, dropping some. The data contain tens of thousands of clones, 55% to 85% of them singletons. Sequencing was preceded by expansion of antigen-specific CD4+ T cells with viral peptide pools in the ViraFEST assay. Culture proceeded for about ten days, and CD4+ T cells were then isolated. Two-dose BNT162b2 or mRNA-1273 vaccination was given to participants. Negative nucleocapsid antibody tests before and after vaccination confirmed no previous SARS-CoV-2 infection. PBMC cultures contained around 2 million cells per well, roughly 10 IU/ml IL-2 and around 9.3 ug/ml peptides. The sample is drawn from a study of vaccination effects on CD4 cells after COVID-19. General study results and limits: There were few convalescent patients in the study and no early post-infection timepoints.

Germline CDR1 and CDR2: SNHLY and FYNNEI. CDR3 length: 16 amino acids. Trimming took 4 bases from V and 0 from J; bases not matched to a gene: 5. The chain couples TRBV2 to TRBJ2-2; 7 bases match TRBD1. This TCR was recovered from a human donor who received a COVID-19 vaccine. Sequenced here: CD4+ T cells from PBMCs cultured with HCoV-229E spike peptides, sampled after COVID-19 vaccination. Here the CDR3 DNA reads TGTGCCAGCAGTGGGGGAAGGGGGCCGAACACCGGGGAGCTGTTTTTT. This codes for CASSGGRGPNTGELFF. The full variable domain, rest sourced from reference TRBV2 and TRBJ2-2, is EPEVTQTPSHQVTQMGQEVILRCVPISNHLYFYWYRQILGQKVEFLVSFYNNEISEKSEIFDDQFSVERPDGSNFTLKIRSTKLEDSAMYFCASSGGRGPNTGELFFGEGSRLTVL.